This T cell receptor (beta chain) originates from a study of blood T cells in healthy people across ages. Overall study findings and caveats: Significant beta diversity loss was already apparent by age around 40, declining roughly linearly. Donors of long life had a larger count of naive CD4+ cells and greater diversity than aged donors. Strongly correlated with naive T cell percentage was TCR beta diversity.

The CDR3 totals 14 residues. Germline CDR1 SGHRS, CDR2 YFSETQ. Trimming pared 0 bases from V and 7 bases from J, leaving 12 bases between. Comment on this clonotype: No antigen is known for it.

A sample-barcoded 5' primer and a J-beta primer mix were used in a second PCR of roughly 7 to 11 cycles. TCRdb analysed the 5' RACE reads with MiXCR anew, one entry per CDR3 protein. The repertoire holds about 620,000 distinct CDR3 sequences, with under 25% as singletons. The sequencing sample was made of blood. This clonotype was sampled from a man in his 70s in good health. The chain links TRBV5-1 to TRBJ2-3; D gene ambiguous. DNA for the CDR3: TGCGCCAGCAGCTTGGAAGGTGCCGGTCATACGCAGTATTTT. Protein sequence: CASSLEGAGHTQYF.